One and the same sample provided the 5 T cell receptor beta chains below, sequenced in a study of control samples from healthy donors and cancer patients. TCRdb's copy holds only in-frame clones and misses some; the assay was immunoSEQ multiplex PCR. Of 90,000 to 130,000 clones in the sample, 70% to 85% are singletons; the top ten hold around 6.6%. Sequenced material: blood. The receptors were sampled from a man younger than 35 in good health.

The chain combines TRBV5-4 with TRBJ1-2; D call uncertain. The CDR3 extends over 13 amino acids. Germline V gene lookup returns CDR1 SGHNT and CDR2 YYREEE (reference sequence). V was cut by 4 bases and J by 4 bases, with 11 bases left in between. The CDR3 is CASSRSERYGYTF. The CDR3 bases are TGTGCCAGCAGCCGGTCCGAACGCTATGGCTACACCTTC.

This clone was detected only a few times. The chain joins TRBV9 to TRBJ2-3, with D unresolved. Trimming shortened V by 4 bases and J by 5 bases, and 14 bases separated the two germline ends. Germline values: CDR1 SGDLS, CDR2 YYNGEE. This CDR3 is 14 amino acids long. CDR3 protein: CASSNGPAGDTQYF. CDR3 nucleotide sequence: TGTGCCAGCAGCAATGGGCCAGCTGGAGATACGCAGTATTTT. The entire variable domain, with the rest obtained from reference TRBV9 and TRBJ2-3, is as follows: DSGVTQTPKHLITATGQRVTLRCSPRSGDLSVYWYQQSLDQGLQFLIQYYNGEERAKGNILERFSAQQFPDLHSELNLSSLELGDSALYFCASSNGPAGDTQYFGPGTRLTVL.

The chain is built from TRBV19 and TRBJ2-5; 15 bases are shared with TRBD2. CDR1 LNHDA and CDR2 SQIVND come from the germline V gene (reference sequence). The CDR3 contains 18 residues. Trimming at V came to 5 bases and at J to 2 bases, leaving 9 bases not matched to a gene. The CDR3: CASSSGLAGGRGQETQYF. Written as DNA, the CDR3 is TGTGCCAGTAGTTCGGGACTAGCGGGGGGCCGGGGACAAGAGACCCAGTACTTC. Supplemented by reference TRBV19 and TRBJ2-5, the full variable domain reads DGGITQSPKYLFRKEGQNVTLSCEQNLNHDAMYWYRQDPGQGLRLIYYSQIVNDFQKGDIAEGYSVSREKKESFPLTVTSAQKNPTAFYLCASSSGLAGGRGQETQYFGPGTRLLVL.

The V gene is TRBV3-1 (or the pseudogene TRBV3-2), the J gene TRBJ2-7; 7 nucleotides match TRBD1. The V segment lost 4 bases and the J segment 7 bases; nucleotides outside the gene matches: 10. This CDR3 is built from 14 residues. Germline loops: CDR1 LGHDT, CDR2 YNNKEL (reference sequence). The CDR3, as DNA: TGTGCCAGCAGCCCGTACAGGGGCCTAGGGGAGCAGTACTTC. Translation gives CASSPYRGLGEQYF.

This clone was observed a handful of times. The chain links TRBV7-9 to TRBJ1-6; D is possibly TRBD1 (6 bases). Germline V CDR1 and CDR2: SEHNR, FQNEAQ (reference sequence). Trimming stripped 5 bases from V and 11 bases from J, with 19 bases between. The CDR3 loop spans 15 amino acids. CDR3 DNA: TGTGCCAGCAGCCGAGAGGGGGGAGGCTCGGCACCCCTCCACTTT. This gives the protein CASSREGGGSAPLHF.